The 25 T cell receptor beta chains below come from one sample, sequenced in a study of T cell responses to AZD1222 COVID-19 vaccine. This table comes from immunoSEQ multiplex PCR, and its TCRdb copy is limited to in-frame clones, with some not included. The table includes 100,000 to 150,000 clones, about nine tenths detected once. This specimen consisted of peripheral blood, obtained 28 days after the second AZD1222 dose. Source of these receptors: an adult who received the AZD1222 COVID-19 vaccine.

Notes on this clone: Other DNA sequences in the same sample also yield this CDR3. The chain combines TRBV12-3 or TRBV12-4 with TRBJ1-1, with 7 bases fitting TRBD1. This CDR3 region has 13 residues. Trimming at V came to 6 bases and at J to 3 bases, leaving 4 bases not matched to a gene. The CDR3 DNA reads as TGTGCCAGCAGCCCCAGGGGGGACACTGAAGCTTTCTTT. Translated, it gives CASSPRGDTEAFF.

The chain joins TRBV5-1 to TRBJ2-1; D is uncertain. This CDR3 is 15 amino acids long. Germline V CDR1 and CDR2: SGHRS, YFSETQ. Trimming removed 2 bases from V and 0 bases from J, with 9 bases in between. The CDR3 region has the DNA TGCGCCAGCAGCTTAGACTGGAGCTCCTACAATGAGCAGTTCTTC. The encoded protein is CASSLDWSSYNEQFF.

The chain combines TRBV9 with TRBJ2-1, with TRBD1 matching 8 bases. The CDR3 contains 18 residues. CDR1 SGDLS and CDR2 YYNGEE come from the germline V gene. V gave up 0 bases and J gave up 2 bases; unmatched junction bases: 10. In DNA, the CDR3 is TGTGCCAGCAGCGTAGGAGGAGAGGACAGGGACCCCTACAATGAGCAGTTCTTC. Amino acid sequence: CASSVGGEDRDPYNEQFF.

The chain links TRBV12-5 to TRBJ1-3; the D gene is possibly TRBD1 (5 bases). Trimming removed 5 bases at V and 7 bases at J, with 12 bases between. This CDR3 spans 13 amino acids. Germline V lookup: CDR1 LGHNT, CDR2 FRNRAP. The CDR3 loop reads CASGLGTGNTIYF. The CDR3 DNA reads as TGTGCTAGTGGTCTGGGGACGGGGAACACCATATATTTT.

The chain has TRBV5-4 and TRBJ2-7; no firm D call. V lost 2 bases and J lost 5, with 11 bases in between. CDR1 is SGHNT, CDR2 YYREEE, per germline (reference sequence). The CDR3 has 13 amino acids. The DNA for the CDR3 is TGTGCCAGCAGCTTACCCCCAGCAGACGAGCAGTACTTC. Translated: CASSLPPADEQYF.

The chain combines TRBV7-2 with TRBJ1-4; tentatively, D is TRBD1 (5 bases). The CDR3 loop spans 15 amino acids. Trimming cost V 1 base and J 8 bases, with 14 bases left between them. Per the germline V gene, CDR1 is SGHTA and CDR2 is FQGNSA. CDR3 nucleotide sequence: TGTGCCAGCAGCTTAGTTCAGGGTCTGTACGAAAAACTGTTTTTT. Amino acid sequence: CASSLVQGLYEKLFF.

V is TRBV27 and J is TRBJ1-2; D is perhaps TRBD1 (6 bases). The germline V gene encodes CDR1 MNHEY and CDR2 SMNVEV (reference sequence). V dropped 6 bases and J dropped 8 bases, with 16 bases sitting between them. CDR3 length: 13 residues. CDR3 in amino acids: CASRKQGSGGYTF. The CDR3 DNA is TGTGCCAGCAGAAAACAGGGAAGTGGCGGCTACACCTTC.

This CDR3 is CAWSVGGLHEETQYF. DNA for the CDR3: TGTGCCTGGAGTGTCGGGGGACTCCATGAGGAGACCCAGTACTTC. The genes are TRBV30 and TRBJ2-5, with D tentatively TRBD2 (6 bases). Trimming pared 0 bases from V and 5 bases from J, leaving 16 bases between. CDR1 GTSNPN and CDR2 SVGIG come from the germline V gene (reference sequence). This CDR3 is built from 15 residues.

This clone was seen only once. The CDR3 here is CASSYQEENTEAFF. The CDR3 DNA reads as TGTGCCAGCAGTTACCAGGAAGAGAACACTGAAGCTTTCTTT. The chain joins TRBV6-6 to TRBJ1-1; no clear D gene. Germline CDR1 and CDR2: MNHNY and SVGAGI (reference sequence). The V and J ends lost 2 bases and 1 base respectively, with 8 bases between them. There are 14 residues in the CDR3.

The V call is TRBV7-6, the J call TRBJ1-2, with 9 nucleotides matching TRBD1. This CDR3 comprises 15 residues. Germline CDR1 SGHVS, CDR2 FNYEAQ. The V and J ends lost 5 bases and 0 bases, in that order; junction bases with no gene match: 4. Here the CDR3 DNA reads TGTGCCAGCAGCCGGGGACAGGGACCTAACTATGGCTACACCTTC. Protein: CASSRGQGPNYGYTF. Supplemented by reference TRBV7-6 and TRBJ1-2, the full variable domain reads GAGVSQSPRYKVTKRGQDVALRCDPISGHVSLYWYRQALGQGPEFLTYFNYEAQQDKSGLPNDRFSAERPEGSISTLTIQRTEQRDSAMYRCASSRGQGPNYGYTFGSGTRLTVV.

This rearrangement joins TRBV6-5 to TRBJ1-1; perhaps TRBD1 as D (6 bases). This CDR3 contains 13 residues. V was shortened by 6 bases and J by 1 base, with 9 bases between the two germline ends. Germline assignment: CDR1 MNHEY and CDR2 SVGAGI. This chain's CDR3 is CASSTTGNTEAFF. The CDR3 nucleotides read TGTGCCAGCAGCACGACAGGGAACACTGAAGCTTTCTTT.

This sequence joins TRBV18 and TRBJ2-5, with D uncertain. The CDR3 sequence is 11 residues long. V shed 4 bases and J shed 4 bases, with 4 bases lying between them. Germline CDR1 KGHSH, CDR2 LQKENI. The CDR3 here is CASSQRETQYF. CDR3 nucleotides: TGTGCCAGCTCACAGCGAGAGACCCAGTACTTC.

V usage is TRBV3-1 (or the pseudogene TRBV3-2) and J usage is TRBJ2-1, with TRBD2 matching over 12 bases. The CDR3 length is 15 residues. Germline V CDR1 and CDR2: LGHDT, YNNKEL (reference sequence). With V trimmed by 6 bases and J by 9 bases, 9 bases remained unmatched. CDR3 sequence reads: CASRTSGSQQGEQFF. CDR3 in DNA: TGTGCCAGCAGGACTAGCGGGAGCCAACAGGGTGAGCAGTTCTTC.

The chain combines TRBV10-3 with TRBJ2-3; D not resolved. The germline V gene has CDR1 ENHRY and CDR2 SYGVKD. V was shortened by 0 bases and J by 1 base, with 2 bases between the two germline ends. The CDR3 is made up of 13 amino acids. The chain's CDR3 is CAISESGTDTQYF. CDR3 in DNA: TGTGCCATCAGTGAGTCTGGCACAGATACGCAGTATTTT.

The rearrangement links TRBV19 to TRBJ1-1; tentative D call: TRBD1 (5 bases). Germline V CDR1 and CDR2: LNHDA, SQIVND (reference sequence). Between the trimmed V and J ends, which lost 3 bases and 8 bases, there was a span of 13 bases. The CDR3 sequence is 13 residues long. Here the CDR3 DNA reads TGTGCCAGTAGTATCGCGGCGCGGGGGGAAGCTTTCTTT. Translating it yields CASSIAARGEAFF.

The chain uses TRBV5-1 and TRBJ2-3; 11 bases are a match to TRBD2. Trimming took 0 bases from V and 2 from J; bases not matched to a gene: 5. This CDR3 is 17 amino acids long. The germline gives CDR1 SGHRS, CDR2 YFSETQ. This CDR3 is CASSLAASGGTTDTQYF. The CDR3, as DNA: TGCGCCAGCAGCTTGGCGGCTAGCGGGGGGACCACAGATACGCAGTATTTT.

J is TRBJ2-7 and V is TRBV10-1; TRBD2 matches 8 bases. Germline loops: CDR1 WNHNN, CDR2 SYGVQD (reference sequence). The J segment lost 0 bases and the V segment lost 0 bases, leaving 4 bases of the junction unmatched. This CDR3 is 16 amino acids long. As DNA, the CDR3 is TGCGCCAGCAGTGAGTCGGCGGGGGGCCCCTCCTACGAGCAGTACTTC. Translation gives CASSESAGGPSYEQYF.

The chain has TRBV24-1 and TRBJ2-7; TRBD2 aligns across 7 bases. Trimming removed 8 bases from V and 7 bases from J; junction bases left unmatched: 10. Germline CDR1 is KGHDR and CDR2 is SFDVKD. CDR3 size: 13 residues. CDR3 in DNA: TGTGCCACCACGGGGCGGGGGACTGGGGAGCAGTACTTC. This sequence encodes CATTGRGTGEQYF.

This chain uses TRBV18 with TRBJ2-7; TRBD1 agrees at 9 bases. The junction had 8 bases not matched to a gene; V was cut back by 3 bases and J by 5 bases. CDR1 is KGHSH and CDR2 is LQKENI in the germline V gene. This CDR3 has 15 residues. The CDR3, as DNA: TGTGCCAGCTCACCGCCTGACAGGGGGGTGGACGAGCAGTACTTC. Its translation is CASSPPDRGVDEQYF.

CDR3 bases: TGTGCCAGCAACTCGGGAGGGGATATTCAGTACTTC. Amino acids: CASNSGGDIQYF. The chain employs TRBV2 and TRBJ2-4, with 8 positions matching TRBD2. Per germline, CDR1 SNHLY and CDR2 FYNNEI. Trimming took 7 bases from V and 10 from J; bases not matched to a gene: 6. This CDR3 has 12 amino acids. Filled out from reference TRBV2 and TRBJ2-4, the complete variable domain reads EPEVTQTPSHQVTQMGQEVILRCVPISNHLYFYWYRQILGQKVEFLVSFYNNEISEKSEIFDDQFSVERPDGSNFTLKIRSTKLEDSAMYFCASNSGGDIQYFGAGTRLSVL.

The chain is built from TRBV12-5 and TRBJ1-1, with D possibly being TRBD1 (6 bases). This CDR3 spans 16 amino acids. V lost 2 bases and J lost 1, with 14 bases in between. Per germline, CDR1 LGHNT and CDR2 FRNRAP. Written as DNA, the CDR3 is TGTGCTAGTGGTTTGACGTCCGGACAGTGGAACACTGAAGCTTTCTTT. This gives the protein CASGLTSGQWNTEAFF.

The chain has TRBV15 and TRBJ2-1; TRBD2 matches at 7 bases. CDR3 length: 15 amino acids. The ends lost 1 base at V and 3 bases at J; junction bases unmatched: 3. Looked up from germline, CDR1 is LNHNV and CDR2 is YYDKDF (reference sequence). CDR3 protein: CATSRGLANYNEQFF. The CDR3 coding sequence is TGTGCCACCAGCAGAGGACTAGCTAACTACAATGAGCAGTTCTTC.

CDR3 sequence (DNA): TGTGCCAGCAGTCAGGGATTCTACGAGCAGTACTTC. It is translated as CASSQGFYEQYF. The chain carries TRBV6-5 and TRBJ2-7, with D possibly TRBD1 on 5 matching bases. The germline V and J ends were trimmed by 5 bases and 3 bases, with 8 bases remaining between them. The CDR3 covers 12 residues. Germline V gives CDR1 MNHEY, CDR2 SVGAGI.

V and J are TRBV19 and TRBJ2-2; D perhaps matches TRBD2 (7 bases). Germline values: CDR1 LNHDA, CDR2 SQIVND (reference sequence). V lost 3 bases and J 6 bases, leaving 14 bases between the germline ends. The CDR3 covers 15 residues. The CDR3 sequence: CASSIFAGAAGELFF. DNA for the CDR3: TGTGCCAGTAGTATTTTTGCGGGGGCGGCCGGGGAGCTGTTTTTT.

This clone was observed a few times. The chain joins TRBV15 to TRBJ1-5; D might be TRBD1 (5 bases). Trimming shortened V by 3 bases and J by 2 bases, and 11 bases separated the two germline ends. This CDR3 has 15 amino acids. Germline V gene lookup returns CDR1 LNHNV and CDR2 YYDKDF (reference sequence). The DNA for the CDR3 is TGTGCCACCAGCAGTGGGGCAATAGGCAATCAGCCCCAGCATTTT. Its translation is CATSSGAIGNQPQHF.